This T cell receptor beta chain was obtained from a study of OX40 agonist ivuxolimab in advanced cancers. The germline gives CDR1 LGHNA, CDR2 YSLEER. V trimming: 0 bases; J trimming: 5 bases; junction bases outside the gene matches: 9. This CDR3 contains 18 residues. Profiled with immunoSEQ multiplex PCR; TCRdb holds only in-frame clones, not every one. The table has more than 40,000 clones, 88% seen once; the top ten hold around 1%. Specimen: CD4+ or CD8+ T cells sorted from blood, collected in a trial of the OX40 agonist ivuxolimab. The chain carries TRBV4-3 and TRBJ2-5; TRBD2 agrees at 13 bases. The TCR comes from an adult with an advanced solid tumor such as melanoma, head and neck, liver or kidney cancer. CDR3 bases: TGCGCCAGCAGCCAAGATTGGGGCGGGACTAGCGGGATGGAGACCCAGTACTTC. Amino acid sequence: CASSQDWGGTSGMETQYF.